What follows is one TCR beta chain and its context. The sample belongs to a study of tumor T cells in aggressive B-cell lymphoma. Generated by immunoSEQ multiplex PCR, the TCRdb table keeps only in-frame clones and is missing some. The profile shows roughly 1,800 clones, over 85% of them singletons. The CDR3 covers 13 residues. Germline V gives CDR1 SGHTS, CDR2 YDEGEE. Deletions cut 0 bases from V and 2 bases from J, with 5 bases between. This chain links TRBV5-8 with TRBJ2-5; D gene uncertain. This sequence was found in an adult with diffuse large B cell lymphoma. Some clones in this sample may be carry-over from other donors' samples. Input material: tumor tissue. As DNA, the CDR3 is TGTGCCAGCAGCTTGGTAATGCAAGAGACCCAGTACTTC. Protein: CASSLVMQETQYF.